Described below is a single T cell receptor beta chain sequence and its context. The entry originates in a study of blood T cell repertoires in COVID-19. Original methodology: Amplification of reference gene primers was used by the study to estimate nucleated cell counts. Produced via immunoSEQ multiplex PCR; TCRdb's table is partial and in-frame only. Clone size and the V and J calls come from that table; the DNA yielded D and trimming. Of over 200,000 clones in the sample, around 90% were seen once. V shed 0 bases, J shed 0 bases, and the junction held 5 bases outside the gene matches. The CDR3 runs 17 residues. CDR1 and CDR2 (germline): SGHDT, YYEEEE.

V and J are TRBV5-6 and TRBJ2-1, with TRBD2 matching over 8 bases. Sequenced sample: peripheral blood. The clonotype was recovered from a man aged 55-75 years with COVID-19, enrolled during active disease. DNA of the CDR3: TGTGCCAGCAGCTTGGTACTAGCGGTCAGCTCCTACAATGAGCAGTTCTTC. Its protein product is CASSLVLAVSSYNEQFF.